A single sample gave rise to the 3 T cell receptor beta chains below, sequenced in a study of lymphopenia after photon versus proton radiotherapy. Some clones are missing from TCRdb's copy, which holds only in-frame ones; the method was immunoSEQ multiplex PCR. Of 15,000 to 20,000 clones in the sample, around 86% were seen once. Sample: peripheral blood, taken from a patient treated with proton-based radiotherapy. These receptors all come from a man aged 70 or older with pancreatic cancer.

The chain has TRBV4-1 and TRBJ2-7; D unclear. Germline CDR1 MGHRA, CDR2 YSYEKL. The ends were cut back, 1 base at V and 0 bases at J, with 4 bases in the middle. CDR3 length equals 13 residues. The CDR3 reads CASSQAGSYEQYF. CDR3 coding DNA: TGCGCCAGCAGCCAAGCGGGCTCCTACGAGCAGTACTTC.

The chain recombines TRBV2 with TRBJ1-2, with a tentative D call TRBD1 (5 bases). The V gene lost 4 bases and the J gene lost 8 bases, with 20 bases spanning the gap. CDR1 and CDR2 from the germline V gene are SNHLY and FYNNEI. There are 15 residues in the CDR3. The CDR3 loop reads CASSAEGSTWYGYTF. CDR3 nucleotides: TGTGCCAGCAGTGCGGAGGGGAGTACTTGGTACGGCTACACCTTC.

The chain links TRBV7-9 to TRBJ1-5; 9 positions agree with TRBD1. The CDR3 sequence is 15 residues long. The germline gives CDR1 SEHNR, CDR2 FQNEAQ (reference sequence). J gave up 2 bases and V 4 bases, and 3 bases lay outside the gene matches. The CDR3 nucleotides are TGTGCCAGCAGCTCCGGGACAGGGCGCAATCAGCCCCAGCATTTT. Its translation is CASSSGTGRNQPQHF.